These 19 T cell receptor beta chains originate from one sample sequenced in a study of tumor-infiltrating lymphocytes in primary liver carcinoma. The researchers obtained blood RNA from unsorted whole blood and also extracted germline DNA. Production of TCR beta cDNA used 400 to 650 ng total RNA together with a constant-region primer. Three nested multiplex PCR rounds, a slightly modified ARM-PCR, produced the libraries for TCR beta. TRBV1-TRBV30 forward primers paired with a C-beta reverse primer were used in the first two PCR rounds, which ran roughly 9 cycles each. TCRdb redid the calling of the multiplex PCR reads with MiXCR, one entry per CDR3 protein. The top ten hold 5.5% to 9% of the sample, which has 190,000 or so distinct CDR3 sequences, roughly 61% seen once. The sequencing input was peripheral blood. The receptors stem from an older woman with primary liver carcinoma and hepatitis B virus infection.

Details on this clonotype: As the CDR3 is not closed by the conserved phenylalanine or tryptophan, this likely results from a read error. The chain joins TRBV10-3 to TRBJ2-3; the match to TRBD2 covers 9 bases. The germline CDR1 and CDR2 sequences are ENHRY and SYGVKD. The CDR3 has 15 residues. In nucleotides, the CDR3 is TGTACCATCAAGCCGGGACTAGCCCACACAGATACGCAGTATTCT. This encodes CTIKPGLAHTDTQYS.

This clonotype was observed a few times. CDR3 sequence reads: CASSLEARVRNTEAFF. CDR3 nucleotides: TGCGCCAGCAGCTTGGAGGCTCGGGTGAGAAACACTGAAGCTTTCTTT. The V and J genes are TRBV5-1 and TRBJ1-1; no reliable D call. The V gene's germline CDR1 is SGHRS and CDR2 YFSETQ. V lost 0 bases to trimming and J lost 2 bases, with 14 bases between them. The CDR3 contains 16 residues.

On this clonotype: A junction end diverges from the germline sequence, so it may reflect a read error. The chain recombines TRBV11-3 with TRBJ2-2; D tentatively reads TRBD1 or TRBD2 (6 bases each). Germline loops: CDR1 SGHNT, CDR2 YENEEA. This CDR3 spans 15 amino acids. Here the CDR3 reads CANSLVRGRTGELFF. The CDR3 DNA follows: TGTGCCAACAGCTTAGTTCGGGGGCGGACCGGGGAGTTGTTTTTT.

This clonotype has a count of ten or more. V gene TRBV5-6 combines with J gene TRBJ1-3, with D unresolved. This CDR3 region has 13 residues. V lost 1 base and J lost 7, with 9 bases in between. Germline V gene data show CDR1 as SGHDT and CDR2 as YYEEEE. The CDR3, as DNA: TGTGCCAGCAGCTTGAAGGGAGCGAACACCATATATTTT. It yields the protein CASSLKGANTIYF.

On this clonotype: The junction and the germline gene differ at one end; a read error may be behind it. The genes are TRBV11-3 and TRBJ2-1, with a possible D match to TRBD2 (6 bases). Per germline, CDR1 SGHNT and CDR2 YENEEA. This CDR3 contains 17 residues. The CDR3 here is CASSLGFSGLSYNEQFF. CDR3 sequence (DNA): TGTGCAAGCAGCTTAGGGTTCAGCGGGCTTTCTTACAATGAGCAGTTCTTC.

The genes are TRBV29-1 and TRBJ2-3, with D unclear. CDR1 SQVTM and CDR2 ANQGSEA come from the germline V gene. This CDR3 has 12 amino acids. V lost 1 base and J 4 bases, leaving 6 bases between the germline ends. The CDR3 region has the DNA TGCAGCGTTGAAGTGTTAGCAGATACGCAGTATTTT. It translates to CSVEVLADTQYF.

This clonotype appeared a single time. The chain employs TRBV11-2 and TRBJ2-6; weak D call: TRBD1 (5 bases). Germline lookup yields CDR1 SGHAT and CDR2 FQNNGV. The length of the CDR3 is 16 residues. V was shortened by 5 bases and J by 2 bases, with 13 bases between the two germline ends. The CDR3 nucleotides are TGTGCCAGCAGCCCAGTAGGGGCGACTGGGGCCAACGTCCTGACTTTC. Its protein product is CASSPVGATGANVLTF. Looking up the rest from reference TRBV11-2 and TRBJ2-6 gives the full variable domain: EAGVAQSPRYKIIEKRQSVAFWCNPISGHATLYWYQQILGQGPKLLIQFQNNGVVDDSQLPKDRFSAERLKGVDSTLKIQPAKLEDSAVYLCASSPVGATGANVLTFGAGSRLTVL.

The sample holds one count of this clonotype. J is TRBJ1-5 and V is TRBV10-3; TRBD1 matches at 9 bases. Trimming cost V 4 bases and J 4 bases; bases outside gene matches: 8. Germline V CDR1 and CDR2: ENHRY, SYGVKD. The CDR3 totals 16 residues. The CDR3 region is CAISGPDRGLNQPQHF. The DNA of the CDR3 is TGTGCCATCAGTGGCCCGGACAGGGGATTGAATCAGCCCCAGCATTTT.

There are a few counts of this clonotype. This sequence may be a read error, since a much larger clone differs from it by one base. The rearrangement links TRBV29-1 to TRBJ1-2, with D perhaps matching TRBD1 (6 bases). This CDR3 has 16 residues. The ends were cut back, 3 bases at V and 1 base at J, with 18 bases in the middle. Looked up from germline, CDR1 is SQVTM and CDR2 is ANQGSEA. Here the CDR3 DNA reads TGCAGCGTTGACGGGGGCGGGGGCGTTGGTAACTATGGCTACACCTTC. It is translated as CSVDGGGGVGNYGYTF.

A note on this clonotype: This may arise from a read error, as a much more abundant clone is one base away. Since the CDR3 does not end with the conserved phenylalanine or tryptophan, this likely comes from a read error. This chain joins TRBV6-2 or TRBV6-3 and TRBJ1-1; 9 bases are a match to TRBD1. Germline CDR1 MNHEY, CDR2 SVGEGT. Trimming removed 9 bases from V and 2 bases from J; junction bases left unmatched: 13. This CDR3 is built from 16 residues. As DNA, the CDR3 is TGTGCCAGTACCCTTGGGGGACAGGGTTTTAACACTGAAGCTTTCTCT. Amino acid sequence: CASTLGGQGFNTEAFS.

Details on this clonotype: A read error may explain this, as a much larger clone is one base away. V usage is TRBV4-1 and J usage is TRBJ2-7; weak D call: TRBD2 (5 bases). V was clipped by 4 bases and J by 3 bases, with 13 bases between them. Germline CDR1 and CDR2: MGHRA and YSYEKL. This CDR3 has 14 amino acids. CDR3 residues: CASSPSYGGYEQYF. As DNA, the CDR3 is TGCGCCAGCAGCCCCTCGTACGGAGGCTACGAGCAGTACTTC.

Concerning this clonotype itself: Since a much larger clone is just one base distant, this may be a read error. This chain connects TRBV7-9 to TRBJ1-1; a weak D match, TRBD1 (5 bases). V lost 7 bases and J lost 4, with 16 bases in between. CDR1 and CDR2 from the germline V gene are SEHNR and FQNEAQ (reference sequence). This CDR3 is 14 amino acids long. CDR3 coding DNA: TGTGCCAGCATTCCTCTACAGGAGAGCACTGAAGCTTTCTTT. Its protein product is CASIPLQESTEAFF.

Note on this clonotype: Given the absence of the conserved phenylalanine or tryptophan at the CDR3 end, a read error is likely. The chain joins TRBV28 to TRBJ2-2; tentative D call: TRBD2 (5 bases). Germline V lookup: CDR1 MDHEN, CDR2 SYDVKM. This CDR3 is 16 amino acids long. Here the CDR3 reads CASSKPNGRSTGELFS. CDR3 DNA: TGTGCCAGCAGTAAACCTAACGGACGGTCCACCGGGGAACTGTTTTCC.

With regard to this clonotype: A read error may account for a junction end that differs from germline. The V call is TRBV11-2, the J call TRBJ2-1; the D gene is possibly TRBD2 (5 bases). This CDR3 has 16 amino acids. Germline V gene data show CDR1 as SGHAT and CDR2 as FQNNGV. This CDR3 is CTSIRLNPEVANEQFF. CDR3 coding DNA: TGTACCAGCATTCGACTAAACCCCGAGGTTGCCAATGAGCAGTTCTTC.

This clonotype was observed a single time. An end of the junction differs from the germline gene, which may be a read error. The chain is built from TRBV11-2 and TRBJ2-5; the D gene is possibly TRBD2 (5 bases). This CDR3 region has 16 residues. Germline CDR1 and CDR2: SGHAT and FQNNGV. CDR3 bases: TGCGCCAGCAGCTTAGTTGTTGGAGGCTGGCAAGGGACCCAGTACTTC. Protein sequence: CASSLVVGGWQGTQYF.

The chain has TRBV28 and TRBJ2-1, with D possibly called TRBD1 or TRBD2 (5 bases each). This CDR3 has 15 residues. Trimming shortened V by 7 bases and J by 6 bases, and 19 bases separated the two germline ends. The germline CDR1 and CDR2 sequences are MDHEN and SYDVKM. Here the CDR3 reads CASISGRVGTNEQFF. In nucleotides, the CDR3 is TGTGCCAGCATCTCGGGCAGGGTAGGGACCAATGAGCAGTTCTTC.

A remark on this clonotype: The junction differs from germline at one of its ends, possibly a read error. The CDR3 nucleotides are TGTGCCGGCAGCTTAGAGCGGGCCGAGGAGCTGTTTTTT. Encoded protein: CAGSLERAEELFF. V and J are TRBV11-2 and TRBJ2-2; TRBD2 might be the D (6 bases). The germline CDR1 and CDR2 sequences are SGHAT and FQNNGV. This CDR3 has 13 amino acids.

The chain couples TRBV4-1 to TRBJ2-7; TRBD2 is a possible D gene (5 bases). V was shortened by 0 bases and J by 3 bases, with 18 bases between the two germline ends. This CDR3 comprises 17 residues. Germline-derived CDR1 and CDR2 are MGHRA and YSYEKL. The CDR3 nucleotides read TGCGCCAGCAGCCAAGACCGCGACGGAGTTGGGAGCTACGAGCAGTACTTC. Translating it yields CASSQDRDGVGSYEQYF.

The chain uses TRBV28 and TRBJ1-1, with D tentatively TRBD1 (6 bases). Germline V lookup: CDR1 MDHEN, CDR2 SYDVKM. V was pared by 4 bases and J by 7 bases, with 22 bases between. The CDR3 consists of 16 residues. The CDR3 loop is CASSYRTCTGKGEAFF. CDR3 DNA sequence: TGTGCCAGCAGTTACAGAACCTGTACAGGGAAGGGTGAAGCTTTCTTT.